This record looks at one TCR beta chain sequence and its context. Its antigen is still unknown. The germline V gene has CDR1 SEHNR and CDR2 FQNEAQ (reference sequence). The CDR3 sequence is 12 residues long. Trimming took 5 bases from V and 10 from J, leaving 12 bases between them. This sample was included in a study of molecular identifiers for immune sequencing clone quantification. General observations from the study: In a background of around 1 million naive cells, spiked Jurkat TCR RNA from one cell was reportedly detectable.

TCRdb passed the PCR reads through MiXCR, listing each CDR3 protein once. The table has 400,000 to 600,000 distinct CDR3 sequences, about 21% seen once. Naive CD8 T cells were FACS-sorted by CD8+CD4-CCR7+CD45RA+ markers. Material: naive CD8+ T cells from blood, with Jurkat cell RNA spiked in. Specified subset: FACS-sorted CD8+CD4-CCR7+CD45RA+ naive T cells. The source is a human donor in good health. Some libraries in this study had Jurkat cell RNA spiked in. V and J are TRBV7-9 and TRBJ2-1, with a weak D call TRBD2 (5 bases). Here the CDR3 DNA reads TGTGCCAGCAGCGTTACAAGCGGAGAGCAGTTCTTC. It codes for CASSVTSGEQFF.